This T cell receptor beta chain was sequenced during a study of cytomegalovirus exposure and HLA in healthy donors. Turning to the study itself: According to later analysis, the same platform produced the approximately 130 validation and about 700 first-cohort repertoires.

Profiling relied on immunoSEQ multiplex PCR, and the TCRdb table lists in-frame clones only, not all of them. The sample has over 200,000 clones, approximately 87% seen once. The CDR3 has 14 amino acids. The germline gives CDR1 ENHRY, CDR2 SYGVKD. With V trimmed by 5 bases and J by 0 bases, 3 bases remained unmatched. V gene TRBV10-3 combines with J gene TRBJ1-1, with 7 bases lining up with TRBD1. Input material: PBMCs. This TCR derives from a woman younger than 35 in good health and CMV-seronegative. DNA for the CDR3: TGTGCCATCAGTCGACAGGGTTTGAACACTGAAGCTTTCTTT. Translating it yields CAISRQGLNTEAFF.